The clone carrying this T cell receptor (beta chain) was detected only a few times. This entry comes from a study of patients and donors after allogeneic stem cell transplantation. One entry per CDR3 protein, called by TCRdb with MiXCR from the RT-PCR reads. In the table there are approximately 160,000 distinct CDR3 sequences, approximately 24% of which are singletons. V lost 4 bases and J lost 4; bases outside the gene matches: 5. The CDR3 is 16 residues long. Germline V CDR1 and CDR2: SGHRS, YFSETQ. The source is a human donor who was either an allogeneic HSCT recipient or a stem cell or donor lymphocyte infusion donor (not recorded which). It is not recorded whose cells these are; they may come from a transplant donor. The sequencing input was blood, either unsorted or a sorted T cell fraction (not recorded which). V usage is TRBV5-1 and J usage is TRBJ2-3; TRBD2 aligns across 14 bases. The CDR3 here is CASSQGLAGVPDTQYF. CDR3 in DNA: TGCGCCAGCAGCCAGGGACTAGCGGGAGTACCAGATACGCAGTATTTT.